This TCR beta chain is from a study of regulatory T cells in long-lasting Graves disease. The study, taken as a whole, reports: Patients with persistent disease showed a bias toward TRBV28, TRBJ1-2 and TRBJ2-5.

This clonotype was counted many times. The antigen remains undetermined. The trim removed 0 bases at V and 14 bases at J, leaving 16 bases unmatched. The CDR3 consists of 16 residues. The germline V gene has CDR1 GTSNPN and CDR2 SVGIG (reference sequence). Documented time point: newly diagnosed GD, antithyroid drugs for less than 3 months. Making the TCR library involved RNA that had been extracted from PBMCs. Each of the patients was recruited from an endocrinology department situated in Xi'an, China. Library construction for TCR beta used iRepertoire HTBI primers and Arm-PCR of CDR3 regions. TCRdb independently ran MiXCR on the multiplex PCR reads; one entry per CDR3 protein. This table holds 350,000 to 500,000 distinct CDR3 sequences, less than 20% found once. The sample also formed part of further work on T cells in Graves' hyperthyroidism and ophthalmopathy. As that report states: Most clonotypes expanded in the thyroid (above 0.001) were also present in blood.

The receptor comes from a woman between 25 and 40 years old with Graves disease. The sample in question was peripheral blood mononuclear cells (PBMCs), obtained at new diagnosis, from a patient treated with antithyroid drugs. The chain links TRBV30 to TRBJ2-1; 10 bases align to TRBD2. The CDR3 coding sequence is TGTGCCTGGAGTGTACTTTCGAGCGGGAGGGCCCACTATGAGTTCTTC. Protein sequence: CAWSVLSSGRAHYEFF. The full variable domain, completed using reference TRBV30 and TRBJ2-1, is SQTIHQWPATLVQPVGSPLSLECTVEGTSNPNLYWYRQAAGRGLQLLFYSVGIGQISSEVPQNLSASRPQDRQFILSSKKLLLSDSGFYLCAWSVLSSGRAHYEFFGPGTRLTVL.